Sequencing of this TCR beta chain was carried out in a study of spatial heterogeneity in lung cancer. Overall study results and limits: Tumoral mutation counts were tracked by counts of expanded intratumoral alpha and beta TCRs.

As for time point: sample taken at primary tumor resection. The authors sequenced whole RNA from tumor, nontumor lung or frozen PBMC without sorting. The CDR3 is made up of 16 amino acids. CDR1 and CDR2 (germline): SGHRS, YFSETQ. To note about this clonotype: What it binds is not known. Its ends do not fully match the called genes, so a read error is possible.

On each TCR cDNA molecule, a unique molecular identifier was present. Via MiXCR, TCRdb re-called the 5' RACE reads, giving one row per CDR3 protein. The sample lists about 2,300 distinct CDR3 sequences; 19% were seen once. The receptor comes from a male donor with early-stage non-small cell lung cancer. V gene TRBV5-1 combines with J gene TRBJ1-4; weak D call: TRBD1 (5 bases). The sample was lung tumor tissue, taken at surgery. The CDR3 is CAGSHLPGRGHEKLFF. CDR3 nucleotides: TGTGCCGGCAGTCATCTTCCGGGACGGGGACATGAAAAACTGTTTTTT.